The sequence of this T cell receptor (beta chain) was determined in a study of T cells in Graves' hyperthyroidism and ophthalmopathy. Looking at the study overall: The authors collected peripheral blood at initial diagnosis, before any treatment. Regarding the study as a whole: The model forecast ophthalmopathy, anticipating it by a median around 6.5 months before onset.

Amplification yielded TCR beta CDR3 regions, with RNA transcripts as the source. When the TCR CDR3 underwent first-round RT-PCR, the HTBI primer set was used. TCRdb analysed the multiplex PCR reads with MiXCR anew, one entry per CDR3 protein. The repertoire holds roughly 710,000 distinct CDR3 sequences, with 35% as singletons. The germline V gene encodes CDR1 SGHAT and CDR2 FQNNGV. The CDR3 spans 15 residues. V was trimmed by 1 base and J by 4 bases, leaving 11 bases between them. As to this clonotype: Its antigen remains unknown.

Clinical symptoms, serum thyroxine and TRAb, thyroid ultrasound and orbital computed tomography together formed the diagnostic basis. The sequenced sample consisted of blood. The source is a woman aged 40-49 years with Graves' hyperthyroidism. The V call is TRBV11-2, the J call TRBJ1-5; D perhaps matches TRBD1 (5 bases). In nucleotides, the CDR3 is TGTGCCAGCAGCTTAGGTTGGGGGGGGAATCAGCCCCAGCATTTT. Translation gives CASSLGWGGNQPQHF.